What follows describes a single T cell receptor beta chain. V shed 4 bases and J shed 1 base, with 11 bases lying between them. Germline-derived CDR1 and CDR2 are MDHEN and SYDVKM. This CDR3 spans 15 amino acids. This specimen belongs to a study of preoperative IRX-2 immunotherapy in early breast cancer. Assay: immunoSEQ multiplex PCR; the TCRdb copy retains only in-frame clones and omits some. Altogether some 19,000 clones are present, around four fifths being singletons, with the ten largest covering 0.95% to 1.5%. The treatment: preoperative locoregional IRX-2 cytokine immunotherapy. The sequence was obtained from a human donor with breast cancer. This chain links TRBV28 with TRBJ1-5, with D maybe TRBD1 (5 bases). The sequencing used lymph node tissue, collected after IRX-2 immunotherapy. In DNA form, the CDR3 reads TGTGCCAGCAGTTACCCGGGACCCAGCAATCAGCCCCAGCATTTT. It yields the protein CASSYPGPSNQPQHF.